This T cell receptor beta chain was captured in a study of T cell repertoires in cytomegalovirus infection. Study context: Both CMV infection and a matching HLA type were indicated by public TCR beta signatures. Regarding the study as a whole: Carriers of CMV plus the relevant HLA were identified by cumulative public TCR beta family frequency. There were HLA-C-restricted CMV-specific TCR beta clonotypes dominating the ex vivo response.

From the reads, TCRdb called clonotypes with MiXCR, one entry per CDR3 protein. The sample includes approximately 70,000 distinct CDR3 sequences, 22% of them seen just once. Regarding this clonotype: Its target is unknown.

V lost 0 bases, J lost 6 bases, and 2 bases stayed unmatched. Per the germline V gene, CDR1 is ENHRY and CDR2 is SYGVKD. The CDR3 has 14 amino acids. The receptor was derived from a human donor in good health (CMV status not recorded). Some clones in this sample may be carry-over from other donors' samples. Material: PBMCs, sequenced either directly or after in vitro stimulation (not recorded which). The rearrangement joins TRBV10-3 to TRBJ2-4; 7 nucleotides agree with TRBD1. For the CDR3, the DNA is TGTGCCATCAGTGAGTCGACAGGGAGAAACATTCAGTACTTC. It translates to CAISESTGRNIQYF.